These 10 T cell receptor beta chains came from one sample sequenced in a study of PD-L1 blockade in urothelial cancer. TCRdb's table, derived via immunoSEQ multiplex PCR, lists solely in-frame clones and lacks some. The sample holds almost 30,000 clones, about 89% seen once. The material was PBMCs, obtained around atezolizumab (anti-PD-L1) treatment. Receptors were obtained from a man aged 50 to 59 with urothelial cancer.

This clone occurred once. The chain's CDR3 is CASSPLGAGVGSYEQYF. The CDR3 DNA reads as TGTGCCAGCTCGCCTTTGGGAGCAGGGGTTGGGTCCTACGAGCAGTACTTC. The chain joins TRBV18 to TRBJ2-7; weak D call: TRBD1 (6 bases). The CDR3 is 17 amino acids. Trimming took 6 bases from V and 1 from J, leaving 22 bases between them. Germline CDR1 is KGHSH and CDR2 is LQKENI. The entire variable domain, with the rest obtained from reference TRBV18 and TRBJ2-7, is as follows: NAGVMQNPRHLVRRRGQEARLRCSPMKGHSHVYWYRQLPEEGLKFMVYLQKENIIDESGMPKERFSAEFPKEGPSILRIQQVVRGDSAAYFCASSPLGAGVGSYEQYFGPGTRLTVT.

This rearrangement joins TRBV11-3 to TRBJ2-3, with TRBD1 matching over 7 bases. CDR1 is SGHNT and CDR2 is YENEEA in the germline V gene. V trimming: 3 bases; J trimming: 4 bases; junction bases outside the gene matches: 1. The CDR3 is 13 residues long. CDR3 in DNA: TGTGCCAGCAGCTTGCAGGGGGCAGATACGCAGTATTTT. This codes for CASSLQGADTQYF. Together with reference TRBV11-3 and TRBJ2-3, the CDR3 gives the full variable domain: EAGVVQSPRYKIIEKKQPVAFWCNPISGHNTLYWYLQNLGQGPELLIRYENEEAVDDSQLPKDRFSAERLKGVDSTLKIQPAELGDSAVYLCASSLQGADTQYFGPGTRLTVL.

The J gene is TRBJ2-7, the V gene TRBV18; TRBD1 aligns across 10 bases. The trim removed 2 bases at V and 6 bases at J, leaving 7 bases unmatched. Germline V gene data show CDR1 as KGHSH and CDR2 as LQKENI. The CDR3 extends over 15 amino acids. DNA of the CDR3: TGTGCCAGCTCACCATCGGGACAGGGGTTTCTCGAGCAGTACTTC. This translates into CASSPSGQGFLEQYF.

The rearrangement joins TRBV7-2 to TRBJ2-3; perhaps TRBD1 as D (6 bases). Trimming left V 3 bases short and J 3 bases short, with 10 bases between. This CDR3 spans 14 amino acids. The germline CDR1 and CDR2 sequences are SGHTA and FQGNSA. Here the CDR3 reads CASSFGTRTDTQYF. CDR3 nucleotide sequence: TGTGCCAGCAGCTTCGGGACACGAACAGATACGCAGTATTTT.

The genes are TRBV19 and TRBJ2-5, with TRBD2 matching over 9 bases. CDR3 length: 14 amino acids. CDR1 is LNHDA and CDR2 is SQIVND in the germline V gene (reference sequence). The V segment lost 3 bases and the J segment 4 bases; nucleotides outside the gene matches: 3. CDR3 DNA: TGTGCCAGTAGTATGGGGACTAGCCCAGAGACCCAGTACTTC. Protein product: CASSMGTSPETQYF.

This chain connects TRBV7-3 to TRBJ2-3, with TRBD2 identical over 7 bases. The trim removed 3 bases at V and 8 bases at J, leaving 5 bases unmatched. The CDR3 length is 13 residues. Per germline, CDR1 SGHTA and CDR2 FQGTGA. CDR3 DNA: TGTGCCAGCAGCTTGTGGAGGGAGGGTACGCAGTATTTT. Its translation is CASSLWREGTQYF.

As DNA, the CDR3 is TGTGCCAGCAGCCCTCGCGGGCAGGGGGCTTTACCGAACTATGGCTACACCTTC. Translated: CASSPRGQGALPNYGYTF. This rearrangement joins TRBV7-8 to TRBJ1-2; 8 nucleotides align to TRBD1. The CDR3 is made up of 18 amino acids. Trimming took 5 bases from V and 2 from J; bases not matched to a gene: 16. CDR1 is SGHVS and CDR2 is FQNEAQ in the germline V gene.

The chain has TRBV5-1 and TRBJ2-2; 10 bases are a match to TRBD1. The germline V gene has CDR1 SGHRS and CDR2 YFSETQ. CDR3 length: 17 residues. Trimming removed 9 bases from V and 0 bases from J; junction bases left unmatched: 11. The CDR3, as DNA: TGCGCCACCCGGAGTAGGGACAGGGGAGCGAACACCGGGGAGCTGTTTTTT. Its translation: CATRSRDRGANTGELFF.

This rearrangement joins TRBV6-1 to TRBJ1-5; D call uncertain. The CDR3 consists of 16 residues. Trimming took 2 bases from V and 2 from J, leaving 13 bases between them. Per the germline V gene, CDR1 is MNHNS and CDR2 is SASEGT. CDR3 in DNA: TGTGCCAGCAGTGAACAGACCACTATGGGCAATCAGCCCCAGCATTTT. Its protein product is CASSEQTTMGNQPQHF.

This clone is a singleton in its sample. V and J are TRBV30 and TRBJ1-1, with a possible D match to TRBD1 (6 bases). CDR3 length: 14 amino acids. The germline V gene has CDR1 GTSNPN and CDR2 SVGIG (reference sequence). V was pared by 2 bases and J by 7 bases, with 17 bases between. The CDR3 loop reads CAWSLRGARDEAFF. The CDR3 nucleotides read TGTGCCTGGAGTTTACGGGGGGCGAGAGATGAAGCTTTCTTT.